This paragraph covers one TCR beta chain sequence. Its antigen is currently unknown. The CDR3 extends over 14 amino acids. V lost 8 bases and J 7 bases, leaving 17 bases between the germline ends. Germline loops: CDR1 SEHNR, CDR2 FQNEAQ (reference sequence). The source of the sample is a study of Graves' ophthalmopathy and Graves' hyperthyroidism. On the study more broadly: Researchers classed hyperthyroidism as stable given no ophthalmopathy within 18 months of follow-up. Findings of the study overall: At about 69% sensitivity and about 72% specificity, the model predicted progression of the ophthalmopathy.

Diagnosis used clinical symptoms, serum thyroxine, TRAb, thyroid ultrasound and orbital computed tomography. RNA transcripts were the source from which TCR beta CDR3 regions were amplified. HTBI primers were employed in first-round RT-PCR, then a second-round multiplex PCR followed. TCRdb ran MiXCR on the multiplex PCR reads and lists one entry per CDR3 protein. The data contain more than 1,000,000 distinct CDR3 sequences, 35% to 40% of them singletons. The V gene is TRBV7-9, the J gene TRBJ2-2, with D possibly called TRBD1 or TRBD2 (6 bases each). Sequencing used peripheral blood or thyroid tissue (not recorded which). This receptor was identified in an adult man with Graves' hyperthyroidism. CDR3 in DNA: TGTGCCAGCCTCGGGGGCAGGGTCGACGGGGAGCTGTTTTTT. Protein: CASLGGRVDGELFF.